The rows below give T cell receptor beta chains drawn from one sample of a study of control samples from healthy donors and cancer patients. The table came from immunoSEQ multiplex PCR; TCRdb's copy has only in-frame clones and leaves some out. The table has about 22,000 clones, 83% seen once; the top ten hold 25% to 30%. The sequenced sample consisted of PBMCs. Source of these receptors: a man between 60 and 70 years old with head and neck cancer. Both conserved end residues are part of each CDR3. A D gene is named only where the DNA matches it firmly. Size tells how often a clone was seen (once, few, many) or the class of an expanded clone, and some rows leave it out.

d_call: .; j_call: TRBJ2-7; clone_size: .; v_call: TRBV7-7; cdr3_nt: TGTGCTAGCAGCCCCGGGGCCGCCGGCGAGCAGTACTTC; cdr3_aa: CASSPGAAGEQYF
d_call: TRBD1; j_call: TRBJ1-4; clone_size: few; v_call: TRBV5-6; cdr3_nt: TGTGCCAGCAGCTTGGTTGGGACAGGTCACGAAAAACTGTTTTTT; cdr3_aa: CASSLVGTGHEKLFF
d_call: TRBD1; j_call: TRBJ2-2; clone_size: .; v_call: TRBV7-9; cdr3_nt: TGTGCCAGCAGCTCACAGGGGGACACCGGGGAGCTGTTTTTT; cdr3_aa: CASSSQGDTGELFF
d_call: TRBD2; j_call: TRBJ2-7; clone_size: .; v_call: TRBV7-2; cdr3_nt: TGTGCCAGCAGCTTCGGGGGGGAATCCTACGAGCAGTACTTC; cdr3_aa: CASSFGGESYEQYF
d_call: .; j_call: TRBJ2-5; clone_size: .; v_call: TRBV5-4; cdr3_nt: TGTGCCAGCAGCTCTGACAGGAGTTTGGAGACCCAGTACTTC; cdr3_aa: CASSSDRSLETQYF
d_call: .; j_call: TRBJ2-3; clone_size: once; v_call: TRBV6-5; cdr3_nt: TGTGCCAGCAATGGGTACGGCACAGATACGCAGTATTTT; cdr3_aa: CASNGYGTDTQYF
d_call: .; j_call: TRBJ2-7; clone_size: .; v_call: TRBV6-1; cdr3_nt: TGTGCCAGCAGTGTCACAAGACTTTCAGTGGCCTCGCACGAGCAGTACTTC; cdr3_aa: CASSVTRLSVASHEQYF
d_call: .; j_call: TRBJ1-5; clone_size: .; v_call: TRBV15; cdr3_nt: TGTGCCACCAGCAGAGGGGTAGGCAATCAGCCCCAGCATTTT; cdr3_aa: CATSRGVGNQPQHF
d_call: TRBD2; j_call: TRBJ2-2; clone_size: .; v_call: TRBV5-8; cdr3_nt: TGTGCCAGCAGCCCCACTAGCGGGAGCCACGGGGAGCTGTTTTTT; cdr3_aa: CASSPTSGSHGELFF
d_call: .; j_call: TRBJ1-4; clone_size: .; v_call: TRBV29-1; cdr3_nt: TGCAGCGTTGGACCCACAACTAATGAAAAACTGTTTTTT; cdr3_aa: CSVGPTTNEKLFF
d_call: TRBD2; j_call: TRBJ2-2; clone_size: .; v_call: TRBV5-1; cdr3_nt: TGCGCCAGCAGCTCCCCCCGGGCGGGAGGCGACACCGGGGAGCTGTTTTTT; cdr3_aa: CASSSPRAGGDTGELFF
d_call: .; j_call: TRBJ2-1; clone_size: .; v_call: TRBV19; cdr3_nt: TGTGCCAGTAGTATTGATGGCTCCTACAATGAGCAGTTCTTC; cdr3_aa: CASSIDGSYNEQFF
d_call: .; j_call: TRBJ1-2; clone_size: .; v_call: TRBV5-4; cdr3_nt: TGTGCCAGCAGCTTGAGGTCAGGAATAAACTATGGCTACACCTTC; cdr3_aa: CASSLRSGINYGYTF
d_call: TRBD1; j_call: TRBJ2-6; clone_size: .; v_call: TRBV19; cdr3_nt: TGTGCCAGTAGAAGACAGGGGCCTCCCTCTGGGGCCAACGTCCTGACTTTC; cdr3_aa: CASRRQGPPSGANVLTF
d_call: TRBD2; j_call: TRBJ2-5; clone_size: few; v_call: TRBV7-8; cdr3_nt: TGTGCCAGCAGCCCTCGACTAGCGGGGGGGCCGGAGACCCAGTACTTC; cdr3_aa: CASSPRLAGGPETQYF
d_call: TRBD1; j_call: TRBJ2-7; clone_size: .; v_call: TRBV11-3; cdr3_nt: TGTGCCAGCAGCTTATACGAGACAGGGCCGTCTCCTAACGAGCAGTACTTC; cdr3_aa: CASSLYETGPSPNEQYF
d_call: .; j_call: TRBJ2-7; clone_size: .; v_call: TRBV9; cdr3_nt: TGTGCCAGCAGCCGTGCGGGCGCCGGCTACGAGCAGTACTTC; cdr3_aa: CASSRAGAGYEQYF
d_call: .; j_call: TRBJ2-3; clone_size: .; v_call: TRBV15; cdr3_nt: TGTGCCACCAGCAGAGATCTTAGGCCCCCAGATACGCAGTATTTT; cdr3_aa: CATSRDLRPPDTQYF
d_call: .; j_call: TRBJ2-7; clone_size: .; v_call: TRBV24-1; cdr3_nt: TGTGCCACCATGGGGGATTCCTACGAGCAGTACTTC; cdr3_aa: CATMGDSYEQYF
d_call: .; j_call: TRBJ1-2; clone_size: .; v_call: TRBV28; cdr3_nt: TGTGCCAGCAGTTTGGGGGGGCCCAACTATGGCTACACCTTC; cdr3_aa: CASSLGGPNYGYTF
d_call: TRBD1; j_call: TRBJ1-5; clone_size: .; v_call: TRBV24-1; cdr3_nt: TGTGCCACCAGTACTACAGGGGGCGATCAGCCCCAGCATTTT; cdr3_aa: CATSTTGGDQPQHF
d_call: .; j_call: TRBJ2-1; clone_size: .; v_call: TRBV15; cdr3_nt: TGTGCCACCAGCAGAGCTGACGGAAACAATGAGCAGTTCTTC; cdr3_aa: CATSRADGNNEQFF